This entry lists 17 T cell receptor beta chains sequenced from one sample in a study of T cell responses to AZD1222 COVID-19 vaccine. Clones were read by immunoSEQ multiplex PCR, and TCRdb kept only the in-frame ones, dropping some. The sample has some 280,000 clones; around 93% are singletons. Sample: peripheral blood, taken 28 days after the second AZD1222 dose. These receptors all stem from an adult who received the AZD1222 COVID-19 vaccine.

This sequence joins TRBV5-4 and TRBJ2-1; TRBD2 aligns across 7 bases. Germline V gene data show CDR1 as SGHNT and CDR2 as YYREEE (reference sequence). The CDR3 consists of 11 residues. The V and J ends lost 0 bases and 14 bases, in that order; junction bases with no gene match: 2. CDR3 nucleotide sequence: TGTGCCAGCAGCTTGGGCGGGAGTGAGTTCTTC. It specifies CASSLGGSEFF.

V gene TRBV3-1 (or the pseudogene TRBV3-2) combines with J gene TRBJ2-5, with D uncertain. Trimming shortened V by 5 bases and J by 3 bases, and 10 bases separated the two germline ends. This CDR3 comprises 13 residues. Germline assignment: CDR1 LGHDT and CDR2 YNNKEL (reference sequence). CDR3 amino acids: CASSSRGEETQYF. The CDR3 DNA follows: TGTGCCAGCAGCTCACGAGGCGAAGAGACCCAGTACTTC.

V usage is TRBV3-1 (or the pseudogene TRBV3-2) and J usage is TRBJ1-3; D is possibly TRBD1 (5 bases). Germline assignment: CDR1 LGHDT and CDR2 YNNKEL (reference sequence). This CDR3 is 17 amino acids long. Trimming removed 1 base at V and 3 bases at J, with 16 bases between. The chain's CDR3 is CASSQGAAGRIGNTIYF. In DNA form, the CDR3 reads TGTGCCAGCAGCCAAGGAGCGGCGGGGCGGATTGGAAACACCATATATTTT.

V gene TRBV4-2 combines with J gene TRBJ2-3; 7 nucleotides match TRBD2. Looked up from germline, CDR1 is LGHNA and CDR2 is YNFKEQ. This CDR3 is 17 amino acids long. V shed 0 bases, J shed 5 bases, and the junction held 11 bases outside the gene matches. The CDR3 sequence is CASSQERSGALLDTQYF. The CDR3 bases are TGTGCCAGCAGCCAAGAGAGGAGCGGGGCATTACTAGATACGCAGTATTTT.

The chain uses TRBV6-6 and TRBJ2-3; TRBD2 matches at 11 bases. This CDR3 has 16 residues. In germline, CDR1 is MNHNY, CDR2 SVGAGI (reference sequence). Trimming took 5 bases from V and 1 from J; bases not matched to a gene: 5. Here the CDR3 DNA reads TGTGCCAGCAGTCGACTAGCGGGGACTGGCACAGATACGCAGTATTTT. This translates into CASSRLAGTGTDTQYF.

This chain connects TRBV4-1 to TRBJ1-4; D not resolved. V was trimmed by 2 bases and J by 1 base, leaving 8 bases between them. The CDR3 sequence is 15 residues long. Germline CDR1 is MGHRA and CDR2 is YSYEKL. CDR3 in DNA: TGCGCCAGCAGCCAACCCGGAGGAACTAATGAAAAACTGTTTTTT. Encoded protein: CASSQPGGTNEKLFF.

V is TRBV7-9 and J is TRBJ2-5; no definite D call. Trimming cost V 8 bases and J 5 bases, with 9 bases left between them. The CDR3 runs to 11 residues. Germline V gene data show CDR1 as SEHNR and CDR2 as FQNEAQ (reference sequence). CDR3 sequence (DNA): TGTGCCAGCGCCCCGGCGGAGACCCAGTACTTC. It is translated as CASAPAETQYF.

This clone was seen only once. The V gene is TRBV28, the J gene TRBJ2-7; D remains unclear. Between the trimmed V and J ends, which lost 1 base and 5 bases, there was a span of 6 bases. The CDR3 totals 12 residues. The germline CDR1 and CDR2 sequences are MDHEN and SYDVKM. The CDR3 DNA sequence: TGTGCCAGCAGTTTATTAGGGAACGAGCAGTACTTC. Its protein product is CASSLLGNEQYF.

The J gene is TRBJ1-4, the V gene TRBV19; unclear D gene. Per the germline V gene, CDR1 is LNHDA and CDR2 is SQIVND (reference sequence). This CDR3 comprises 14 residues. The V and J ends lost 7 bases and 0 bases respectively, with 9 bases between them. CDR3 sequence (DNA): TGTGCCAGTACCGCGAGTGCAACTAATGAAAAACTGTTTTTT. Translating it yields CASTASATNEKLFF.

V usage is TRBV5-6 and J usage is TRBJ2-7; 8 bases fit TRBD1. CDR3 length equals 16 residues. V dropped 0 bases and J dropped 0; count of bases not matched to a gene: 5. The germline gives CDR1 SGHDT, CDR2 YYEEEE. The CDR3 spells CASSLVGQATSYEQYF. CDR3 sequence (DNA): TGTGCCAGCAGCTTGGTGGGACAGGCCACCTCCTACGAGCAGTACTTC.

The genes are TRBV13 and TRBJ1-2, with D maybe TRBD1 (6 bases). Looked up from germline, CDR1 is PRHDT and CDR2 is FYEKMQ (reference sequence). V lost 0 bases to trimming and J lost 4 bases, with 9 bases between them. CDR3 size: 14 residues. CDR3 nucleotides: TGTGCCAGCAGCTTAGGAGGACAGATCTATGGCTACACCTTC. Translation gives CASSLGGQIYGYTF.

This chain's CDR3 is CASSPPMGGNTEAFF. The CDR3 DNA sequence: TGCGCCAGCAGCCCCCCCATGGGGGGGAACACTGAAGCTTTCTTT. The chain is built from TRBV5-1 and TRBJ1-1, with D possibly matching TRBD1 (5 bases). The CDR3 totals 15 residues. V gave up 4 bases and J gave up 1 base, with 14 bases separating them. Germline V gene lookup returns CDR1 SGHRS and CDR2 YFSETQ.

This chain uses TRBV5-1 with TRBJ1-1, with D maybe TRBD1 (5 bases). The germline gives CDR1 SGHRS, CDR2 YFSETQ. The CDR3 is 14 residues long. V was trimmed by 4 bases and J by 3 bases, leaving 13 bases between them. The CDR3 region is CASSPRVLDTEAFF. The CDR3 DNA sequence: TGCGCCAGCAGCCCCAGGGTCCTGGACACTGAAGCTTTCTTT.

V is TRBV28 and J is TRBJ2-7; 8 nucleotides line up with TRBD1. The CDR3 contains 14 residues. V lost 4 bases, J lost 3 bases, and 5 bases stayed unmatched. Germline V gene sequence: CDR1 MDHEN, CDR2 SYDVKM. CDR3 loop: CASSYPDRGYEQYF. The CDR3 DNA follows: TGTGCCAGCAGTTATCCTGACAGGGGCTACGAGCAGTACTTC.

Written as DNA, the CDR3 is TGTGCCAGCAGCCAAACCTCCGTGGGAGCGGGGGGGCGAGATACGCAGTATTTT. Protein product: CASSQTSVGAGGRDTQYF. The chain is built from TRBV3-1 (or the pseudogene TRBV3-2) and TRBJ2-3, with 10 nucleotides matching TRBD2. V dropped 2 bases and J dropped 5; count of bases not matched to a gene: 13. Germline V gene data show CDR1 as LGHDT and CDR2 as YNNKEL (reference sequence). This CDR3 is built from 18 residues.

This CDR3 reads CASRPGRVVHEQYF. The CDR3 DNA sequence: TGTGCCAGCAGACCGGGCAGGGTTGTCCACGAGCAGTACTTC. The chain is built from TRBV6-5 and TRBJ2-7, with D maybe TRBD1 (5 bases). Germline V gene data show CDR1 as MNHEY and CDR2 as SVGAGI. The CDR3 runs to 14 residues. V was clipped by 6 bases and J by 5 bases, with 17 bases between them.

The chain employs TRBV6-5 and TRBJ1-6, with D hard to call. Per the germline V gene, CDR1 is MNHEY and CDR2 is SVGAGI. The CDR3 contains 12 residues. Trimming pared 0 bases from V and 10 bases from J, leaving 4 bases between. CDR3 in DNA: TGTGCCAGCAGTTACTCGGCCTCACCCCTCCACTTT. Translated, it gives CASSYSASPLHF.